This T cell receptor beta chain is drawn from a study of siplizumab effects on memory and regulatory T cells. Germline-derived CDR1 and CDR2 are SQVTM and ANQGSEA. This CDR3 has 13 residues. Trimming took 7 bases from V and 0 from J, leaving 9 bases between them. The method was immunoSEQ multiplex PCR; TCRdb's version includes in-frame clones alone and lacks a portion of them. The table has around 120,000 clones, about 95% seen once. Study observations and caveats: Controls showed an average of roughly 25% Treg-derived mappable alloreactive CD4+ clones, while siplizumab showed approximately 69%. The alloreactive clones that mapped to unstimulated subsets made up only a minor fraction. There was no confirmation of the suppressive function of proliferating Tregs from siplizumab cultures.

Note on this clone: Antigen unknown.

The chain is built from TRBV29-1 and TRBJ1-4; unclear D gene. Sequencing was carried out using non-Treg CD4+ T cells sorted from blood. The TCR comes from a human donor in good health. The CDR3 region has the DNA TGCAGCGGCTTACAAGCAACTAATGAAAAACTGTTTTTT. Translating it yields CSGLQATNEKLFF.